This T cell receptor beta chain was observed in a study of T cell responses to AZD1222 COVID-19 vaccine. Measured with immunoSEQ multiplex PCR; TCRdb has only the in-frame clones, and not every one. The sample lists around 130,000 clones; over 90% were seen once. The sample here was peripheral blood, taken on day 0 of AZD1222 vaccination. The receptor was isolated from an adult in good health.

The CDR3 nucleotides are TGTGCCAGCAGCCCCCTTGAGCACACTGAAGCTTTCTTT. Its translation is CASSPLEHTEAFF. The V and J genes are TRBV3-1 (or the pseudogene TRBV3-2) and TRBJ1-1; no clear D. The CDR3 length is 13 residues. V was pared by 4 bases and J by 3 bases, with 9 bases between. Germline CDR1 and CDR2: LGHDT and YNNKEL (reference sequence).